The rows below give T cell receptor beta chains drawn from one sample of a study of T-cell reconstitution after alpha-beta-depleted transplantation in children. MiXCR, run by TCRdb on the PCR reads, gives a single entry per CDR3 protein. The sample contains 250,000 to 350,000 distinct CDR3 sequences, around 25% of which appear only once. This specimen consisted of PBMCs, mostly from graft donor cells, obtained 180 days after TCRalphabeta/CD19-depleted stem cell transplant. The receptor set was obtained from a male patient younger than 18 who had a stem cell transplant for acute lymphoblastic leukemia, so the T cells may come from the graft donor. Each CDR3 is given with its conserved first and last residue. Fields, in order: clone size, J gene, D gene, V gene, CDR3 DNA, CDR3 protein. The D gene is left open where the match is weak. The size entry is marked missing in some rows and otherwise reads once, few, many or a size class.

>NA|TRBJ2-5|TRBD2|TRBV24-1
TGTGCCACCAGTGATCTCTTTCCGGGGGGCCAAGAGACCCAGTACTTC
CATSDLFPGGQETQYF
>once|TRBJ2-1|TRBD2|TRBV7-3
TGTGCCAGCAGCTTCTGGAGGACTAGCGGGAGCTCCTACAATGAGCAGTTCTTC
CASSFWRTSGSSYNEQFF
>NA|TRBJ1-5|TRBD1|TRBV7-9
TGTGCCAGCAGCTCTCCAGGACAGGGGCTACGAAATCAGCCCCAGCATTTT
CASSSPGQGLRNQPQHF
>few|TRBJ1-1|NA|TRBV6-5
TGTGCCAGCAGTTTCGGGGGCCGGAACACTGAAGCTTTCTTT
CASSFGGRNTEAFF
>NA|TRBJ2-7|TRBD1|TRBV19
TGTGCCAGTAGTCCGACAGGGTTCTCCTACGAGCAGTACTTC
CASSPTGFSYEQYF
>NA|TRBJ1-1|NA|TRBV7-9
TGTGCCAGCAGTTCCCAGGCGACTGAAGCTTTCTTT
CASSSQATEAFF
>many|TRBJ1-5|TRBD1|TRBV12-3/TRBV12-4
TGTGCCAGCAGTTTCGGGACAGGGGGTCAGCCCCAGCATTTT
CASSFGTGGQPQHF
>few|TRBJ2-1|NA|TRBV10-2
TGCGCCAGCAGTGACGGACGAGACCACAATGAGCAGTTCTTC
CASSDGRDHNEQFF
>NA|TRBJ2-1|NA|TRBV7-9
TGTGCCAGCAGCTTCTGGGGACTCTCCAATGAGCAGTTCTTC
CASSFWGLSNEQFF
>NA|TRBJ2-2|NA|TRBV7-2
TGTGCCAGCAGCTTAATGAGCAGCCCCGGGGAGCTGTTTTTT
CASSLMSSPGELFF
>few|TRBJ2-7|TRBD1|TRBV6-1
TGTGCCAGCAGTGGCTACAGGGGCACAAGGAGCTCCTACGAGCAGTACTTC
CASSGYRGTRSSYEQYF
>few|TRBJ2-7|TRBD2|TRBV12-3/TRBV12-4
TGTGCCAGTACTAGCGGGAATACCTACGAGCAGTACTTC
CASTSGNTYEQYF
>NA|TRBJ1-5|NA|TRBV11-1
TGTGCCAGCAGCTCGGGGTCCTTGAGGGTCTATAGCAATCAGCCCCAGCATTTT
CASSSGSLRVYSNQPQHF
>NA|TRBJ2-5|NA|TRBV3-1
TGTGCCAGCAGGCAGGGGAGATTAGAGACCCAGTACTTC
CASRQGRLETQYF
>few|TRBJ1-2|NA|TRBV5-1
TGCGCCAGCAGCCCAGAACAAATTCGGGGCTACACCTTC
CASSPEQIRGYTF
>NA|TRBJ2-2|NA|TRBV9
TGTGCCAGCAGCGTAACGTCTAACACCGGGGAGCTGTTTTTT
CASSVTSNTGELFF
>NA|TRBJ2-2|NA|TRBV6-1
TGTGCCAGCAGTCCTATAAGGGCCGGGGAGCTGTTTTTT
CASSPIRAGELFF
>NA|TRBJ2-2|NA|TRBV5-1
TGCGCCAGCAGCTCCTCAGGAGTGGGAGAGCCCGGGGAGCTGTTTTTT
CASSSSGVGEPGELFF
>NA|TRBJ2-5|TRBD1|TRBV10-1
TGCGCCAGCAGTGAGTGGTGGACAGGGAAAGAGACCCAGTACTTC
CASSEWWTGKETQYF
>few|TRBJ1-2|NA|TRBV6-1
TGTGCCAGCAGTGCCGACGGCTATGGCTACACCTTC
CASSADGYGYTF
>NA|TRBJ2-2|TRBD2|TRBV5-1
TGCGCCCGCAGCTCCGGACTAGCAAGCACCGGGGAGCTGTTTTTT
CARSSGLASTGELFF
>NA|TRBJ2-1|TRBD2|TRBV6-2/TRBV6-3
TGTGCCAGCAGTTACCAAAATATCGGACTAGCGGGAGGGCCGAGTGAGCAGTTCTTC
CASSYQNIGLAGGPSEQFF
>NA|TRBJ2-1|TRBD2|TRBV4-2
TGTGCCAGGGGCCGTGGGCTAGCGGGGGGGTACAATGAGCAGTTCTTC
CARGRGLAGGYNEQFF
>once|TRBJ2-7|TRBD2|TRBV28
TGTGCCAGCAGCCGGGGGGGGCCGTCCTACGAGCAGTACTTC
CASSRGGPSYEQYF
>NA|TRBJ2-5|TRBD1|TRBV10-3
TGTGCCATCAGTGAGTCATGGGACAGCGAGACCCAGTACTTC
CAISESWDSETQYF
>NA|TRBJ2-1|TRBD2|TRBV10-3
TGTGCCATCAGTGAGGCGGGACTAGCGCGTACTAATGAGCAGTTCTTC
CAISEAGLARTNEQFF
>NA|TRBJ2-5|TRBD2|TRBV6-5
TGTGCCAGCAGTTTCCAGCGGGAGCAAGAGACCCAGTACTTC
CASSFQREQETQYF
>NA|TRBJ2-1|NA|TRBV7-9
TGTGCCAGCAGCTACCTCGACAGGTCCCCCTACAATGAGCAGTTCTTC
CASSYLDRSPYNEQFF
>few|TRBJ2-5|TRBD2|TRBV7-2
TGTGCCAGCAGCTCCTACTGGACTAGCGGGAGGGAGACCCAGTACTTC
CASSSYWTSGRETQYF
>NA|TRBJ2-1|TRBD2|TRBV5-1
TGCGCCAGCAGCTTGGCCCAAATAGCGGGAGGGGATGAGCAGTTCTTC
CASSLAQIAGGDEQFF
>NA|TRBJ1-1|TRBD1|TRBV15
TGTGCCACCAGCAGTAACTGGATTCGGGACAGGGCCTCCACTGAAGCTTTCTTT
CATSSNWIRDRASTEAFF
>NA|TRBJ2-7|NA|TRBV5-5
TGTGCCAGCAGCTTGCGTGCGGACCTATACTACGAGCAGTACTTC
CASSLRADLYYEQYF
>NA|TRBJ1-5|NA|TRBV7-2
TGTGCCAGCAGCTCCCAAGCGAGATGGCGCAATCAGCCCCAGCATTTT
CASSSQARWRNQPQHF
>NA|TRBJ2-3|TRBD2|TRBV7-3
TGTGCCAGCAGCTTAAAGGGACTAGCGACCCTCACAGATACGCAGTATTTT
CASSLKGLATLTDTQYF
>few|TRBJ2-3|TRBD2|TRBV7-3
TGTGCCAGCAGCGGGGGGACTAGCGGTTACACAGATACGCAGTATTTT
CASSGGTSGYTDTQYF
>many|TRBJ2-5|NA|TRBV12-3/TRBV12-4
TGTGCCAGCAGTTTCCCCCGGGGGCTAGGGGGGGAGACCCAGTACTTC
CASSFPRGLGGETQYF
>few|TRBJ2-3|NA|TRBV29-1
TGCAGCGGATGGACTTTTGGTAGCACAGATACGCAGTATTTT
CSGWTFGSTDTQYF
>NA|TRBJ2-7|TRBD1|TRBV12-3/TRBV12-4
TGTGCCAGCAGTCCCGGGACAGACAAAGGGTACTTC
CASSPGTDKGYF
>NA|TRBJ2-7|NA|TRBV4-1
TGCGCCAGCAGCCAGTGGCGGACAGCCCTCGTGGCCTACGAGCAGTACTTC
CASSQWRTALVAYEQYF
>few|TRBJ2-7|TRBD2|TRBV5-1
TGCGCCAGCATGGTTACTAGCGGGACCACCGGGAACGAGCAGTACTTC
CASMVTSGTTGNEQYF
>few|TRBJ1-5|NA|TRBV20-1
TGCAGTGCTAGAGATGGGCCTAGCAATCAGCCCCAGCATTTT
CSARDGPSNQPQHF
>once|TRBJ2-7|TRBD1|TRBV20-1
TGCAGTGCAGGGGCAGGGGGCGAGCAGTACTTC
CSAGAGGEQYF
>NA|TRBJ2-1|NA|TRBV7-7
TGTGCCAGCAGCTCGTCGGGTCCAGCCTCGTACAATGAGCAGTTCTTC
CASSSSGPASYNEQFF
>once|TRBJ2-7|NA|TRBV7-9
TGTGCCAGCAGCTTAGGACTAGTGTCGATATACGAGCAGTACTTC
CASSLGLVSIYEQYF
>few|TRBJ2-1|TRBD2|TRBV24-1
TGTGCCACCAGCCTTGGACTAGCAAATGAGCAGTTCTTC
CATSLGLANEQFF
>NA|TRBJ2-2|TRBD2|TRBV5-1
TGCGCCAGCAGCCTACTAGCGGGAGGGCCCCGGGAGCTGTTTTTT
CASSLLAGGPRELFF
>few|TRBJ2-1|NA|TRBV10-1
TGCGCCAGCAGTCAGGACTCCTCACATGAGCAGTTCTTC
CASSQDSSHEQFF
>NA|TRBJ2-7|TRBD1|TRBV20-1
TGCAGTGCTAGTTCCGGGACAGGGGAAGGCGAGCAGTACTTC
CSASSGTGEGEQYF
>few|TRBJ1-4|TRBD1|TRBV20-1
TGCAGTGCTCGTGACAGGGGCCGGGCGGAAAAACTGTTTTTT
CSARDRGRAEKLFF
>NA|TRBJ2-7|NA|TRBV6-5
TGTGCCAGCAGTTACACTGATAACTACGAGCAGTACTTC
CASSYTDNYEQYF
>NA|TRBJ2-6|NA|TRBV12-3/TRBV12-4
TGTGCCAGCAGTTGGGGGAGAGTCCTTCTTATTGGGGCCAACGTCCTGACTTTC
CASSWGRVLLIGANVLTF
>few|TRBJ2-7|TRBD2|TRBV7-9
TGTGCCAGCAGCTGGCCGCGTAGCGGGAGCTCCTACGAGCAGTACTTC
CASSWPRSGSSYEQYF
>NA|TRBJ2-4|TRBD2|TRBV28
TGTGCCAGCAGTAGCGGACTAGCGGGAGCCGTAGCCAAAAACATTCAGTACTTC
CASSSGLAGAVAKNIQYF
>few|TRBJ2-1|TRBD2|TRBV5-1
TGCGCCAGCAGGAGACTAGCGTACAATGAGCAGTTCTTC
CASRRLAYNEQFF
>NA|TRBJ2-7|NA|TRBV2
TGTGCCAGCAGTGAAGTTGGGACATCCTACGAGCAGTACTTC
CASSEVGTSYEQYF
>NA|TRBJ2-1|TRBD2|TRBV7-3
TGTGCCAGCAGCCGGGGACTAGCGGGAGACAATGAGCAGTTCTTC
CASSRGLAGDNEQFF
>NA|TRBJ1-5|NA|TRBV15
TGTGCCACCAGCAGAGCCCCAGGGTCAGGCAATCAGCCCCAGCATTTT
CATSRAPGSGNQPQHF